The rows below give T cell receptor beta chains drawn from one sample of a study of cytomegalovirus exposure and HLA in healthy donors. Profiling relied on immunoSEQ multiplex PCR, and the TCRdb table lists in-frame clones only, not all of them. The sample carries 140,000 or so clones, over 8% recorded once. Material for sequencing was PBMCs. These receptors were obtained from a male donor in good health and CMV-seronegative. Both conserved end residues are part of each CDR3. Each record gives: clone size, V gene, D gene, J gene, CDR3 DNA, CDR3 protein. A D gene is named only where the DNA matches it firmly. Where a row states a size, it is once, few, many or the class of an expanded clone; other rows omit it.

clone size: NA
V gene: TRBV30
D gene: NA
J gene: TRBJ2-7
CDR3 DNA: TGTGCCTGGGCCGTGGGACACCTTCTCTACGAGCAGTACTTC
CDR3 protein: CAWAVGHLLYEQYF

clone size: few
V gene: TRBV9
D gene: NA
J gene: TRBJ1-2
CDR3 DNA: TGTGCCAGCAGCCCCGAATATGGGGGCGCCTATGGCTACACCTTC
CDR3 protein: CASSPEYGGAYGYTF

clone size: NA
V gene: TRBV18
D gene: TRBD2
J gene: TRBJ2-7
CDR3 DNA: TGTGCCAGCTCACTACAGATTGGGAGGGCCTACGAGCAGTACTTC
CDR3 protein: CASSLQIGRAYEQYF

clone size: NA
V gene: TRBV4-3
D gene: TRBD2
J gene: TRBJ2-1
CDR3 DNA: TGCGCCAGCACCCAAGGCCTAGCGGGGTACAATGAGCAGTTCTTC
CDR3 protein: CASTQGLAGYNEQFF

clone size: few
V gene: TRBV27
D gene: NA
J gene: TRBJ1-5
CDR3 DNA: TGTGCCAGCAGTCCCAGGGGCGAAGGCAATCAGCCCCAGCATTTT
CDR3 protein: CASSPRGEGNQPQHF

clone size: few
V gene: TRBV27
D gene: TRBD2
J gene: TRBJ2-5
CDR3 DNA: TGTGCCAGCAGTTTGGTGGGAGGGCTTAGGGAGACCCAGTACTTC
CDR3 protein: CASSLVGGLRETQYF

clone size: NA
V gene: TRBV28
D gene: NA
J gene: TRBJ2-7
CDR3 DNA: TGTGCCAGCAGTCTCCCGGGACTCACCTACGAGCAGTACTTC
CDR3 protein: CASSLPGLTYEQYF

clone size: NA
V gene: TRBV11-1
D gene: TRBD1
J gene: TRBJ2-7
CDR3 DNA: TGTGCCAGCAGCTCCCAATTAAGGGGGCGCAGACCCCACGAGCAGTACTTC
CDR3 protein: CASSSQLRGRRPHEQYF

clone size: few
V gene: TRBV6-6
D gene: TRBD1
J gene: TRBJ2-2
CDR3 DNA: TGTGCCAGCAGCTCGGGACAGGGGTTGATGGGGGAGCTGTTTTTT
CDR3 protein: CASSSGQGLMGELFF

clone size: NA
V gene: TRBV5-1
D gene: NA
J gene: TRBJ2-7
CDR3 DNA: TGCGCCAGCAGGGAGGAGGGAGCCTACGAGCAGTACTTC
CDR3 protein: CASREEGAYEQYF

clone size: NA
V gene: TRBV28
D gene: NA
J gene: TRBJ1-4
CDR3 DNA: TGTGCCAGCTTTACAGGGAACGCAGTAGGTGAAAAACTGTTTTTT
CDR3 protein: CASFTGNAVGEKLFF

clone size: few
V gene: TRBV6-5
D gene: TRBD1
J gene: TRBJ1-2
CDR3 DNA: TGTGCCAGCAGGACCCCCGGGACAGGCCGATATGGCTACACCTTC
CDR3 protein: CASRTPGTGRYGYTF

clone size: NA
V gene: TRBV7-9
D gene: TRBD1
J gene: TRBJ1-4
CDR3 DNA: TGTGCCAGCAGCTTAGGACAGGGCCGCGAAAAACTGTTTTTT
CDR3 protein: CASSLGQGREKLFF

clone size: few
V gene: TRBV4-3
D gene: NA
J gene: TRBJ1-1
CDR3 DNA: TGCGCCAGCAGCCAAGATTCTCCAGCGGGCACTGAAGCTTTCTTT
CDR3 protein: CASSQDSPAGTEAFF

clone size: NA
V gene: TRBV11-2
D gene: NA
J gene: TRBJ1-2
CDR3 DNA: TGTGCCAGCACCCGGGACACAGCTAACTATGGCTACACCTTC
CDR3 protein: CASTRDTANYGYTF

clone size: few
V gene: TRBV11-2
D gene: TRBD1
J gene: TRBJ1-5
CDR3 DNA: TGTGCCAGCAGCTCCGACAGGGATCAGCCCCAGCATTTT
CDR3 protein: CASSSDRDQPQHF

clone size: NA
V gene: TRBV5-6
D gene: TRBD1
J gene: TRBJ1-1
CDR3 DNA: TGTGCCAGCAGCGTTCTCCACAGGGGGATGAACACTGAAGCTTTCTTT
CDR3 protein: CASSVLHRGMNTEAFF

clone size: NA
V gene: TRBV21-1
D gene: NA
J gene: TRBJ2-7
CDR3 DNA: TGTGCCATTTGTTCGGGACAGCCGACCTACGAGCAGTACTTC
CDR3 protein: CAICSGQPTYEQYF

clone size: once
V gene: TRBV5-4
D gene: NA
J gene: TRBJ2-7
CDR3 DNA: TGTGCCAGCAGCCTAGACCGATACTCCTACGAGCAGTACTTC
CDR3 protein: CASSLDRYSYEQYF

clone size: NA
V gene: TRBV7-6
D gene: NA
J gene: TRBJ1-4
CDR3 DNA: TGTGCCAGCAGCTTACAGGGGCCGAGAGACGAAAAACTGTTTTTT
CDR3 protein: CASSLQGPRDEKLFF

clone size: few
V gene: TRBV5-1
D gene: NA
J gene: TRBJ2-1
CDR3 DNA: TGCGCCAGCAGCTTGGCAACGGTTTACAATGAGCAGTTCTTC
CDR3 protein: CASSLATVYNEQFF

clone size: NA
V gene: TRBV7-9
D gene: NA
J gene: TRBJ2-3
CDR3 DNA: TGTGCCAGCAGCGCCTTGGAGGGGGATACGCAGTATTTT
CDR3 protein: CASSALEGDTQYF

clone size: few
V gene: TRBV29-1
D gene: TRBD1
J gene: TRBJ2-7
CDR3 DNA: TGCAGCGTTGCAGGGGGCAGCTACGAGCAGTACTTC
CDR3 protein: CSVAGGSYEQYF

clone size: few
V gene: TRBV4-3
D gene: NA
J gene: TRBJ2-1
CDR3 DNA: TGCGCCAGCAGCCAAGATAGGGGTCAGGGGTTCAATGAGCAGTTCTTC
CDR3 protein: CASSQDRGQGFNEQFF

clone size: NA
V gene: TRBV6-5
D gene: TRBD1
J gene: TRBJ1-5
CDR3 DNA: TGTGCCAGCAGTTGGGGACAGGGGTCCGGTCAGCCCCAGCATTTT
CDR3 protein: CASSWGQGSGQPQHF

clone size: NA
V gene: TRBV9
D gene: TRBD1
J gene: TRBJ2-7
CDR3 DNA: TGTGCCAGCAGCGTAGGACAGGGTGTCTACGAGCAGTACTTC
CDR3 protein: CASSVGQGVYEQYF

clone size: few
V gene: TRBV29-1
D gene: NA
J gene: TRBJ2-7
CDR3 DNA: TGCAGCGTTGACGACCGGGGAGGAGCCCACTACGAGCAGTACTTC
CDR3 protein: CSVDDRGGAHYEQYF

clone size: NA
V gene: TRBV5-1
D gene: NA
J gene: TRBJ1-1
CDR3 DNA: TGCGCCAGCAGCTCCACAGTTGAAGCTTTCTTT
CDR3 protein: CASSSTVEAFF

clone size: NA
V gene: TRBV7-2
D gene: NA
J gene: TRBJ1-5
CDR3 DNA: TGTGCCAGCAGCTCCTCTATGAGCCCCAATCAGCCCCAGCATTTT
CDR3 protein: CASSSSMSPNQPQHF

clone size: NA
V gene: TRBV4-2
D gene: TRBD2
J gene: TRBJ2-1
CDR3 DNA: TGTGCCAGCAGCCAGGGGGAAAGGACTAGCGGGAGTAATGAGCAGTTCTTC
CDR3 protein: CASSQGERTSGSNEQFF

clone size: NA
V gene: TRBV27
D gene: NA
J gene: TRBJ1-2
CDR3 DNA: TGTGCCAGCAGTTTATCGATAGCGGGGGCGAGCTATGGCTACACCTTC
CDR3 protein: CASSLSIAGASYGYTF

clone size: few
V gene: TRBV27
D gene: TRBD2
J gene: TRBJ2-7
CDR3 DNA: TGTGCCAGCAGCAAGCGGGGCCTGTACGAGCAGTACTTC
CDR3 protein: CASSKRGLYEQYF

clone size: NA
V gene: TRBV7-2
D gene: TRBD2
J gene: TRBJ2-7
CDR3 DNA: TGTGCCAGCAGCCCTCGGACTAGCGGGTCCGAGCAGTACTTC
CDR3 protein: CASSPRTSGSEQYF

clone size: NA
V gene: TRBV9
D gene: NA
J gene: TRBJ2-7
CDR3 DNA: TGTGCCAGCAGCGTAGAAGAAGGATGGGCTGACGAGCAGTACTTC
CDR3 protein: CASSVEEGWADEQYF

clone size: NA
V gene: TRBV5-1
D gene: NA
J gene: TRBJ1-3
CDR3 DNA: TGCGCCTCCCGGGCGGGGGCTGGAAACACCATATATTTT
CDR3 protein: CASRAGAGNTIYF

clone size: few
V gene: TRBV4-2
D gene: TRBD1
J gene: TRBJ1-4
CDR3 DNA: TGTGCCAGCAGCCAAGAGTCGAAGGGGGCTGGAGAAAAACTGTTTTTT
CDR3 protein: CASSQESKGAGEKLFF

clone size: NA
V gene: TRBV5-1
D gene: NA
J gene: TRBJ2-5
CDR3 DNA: TGCGCCAGCGCCACGCAGGGGACAGAGACCCAGTACTTC
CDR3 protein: CASATQGTETQYF

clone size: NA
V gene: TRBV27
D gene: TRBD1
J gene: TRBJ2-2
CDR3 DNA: TGTGCCAGCAAGTTAGGACAGGGCTTCGCCGGGGAGCTGTTTTTT
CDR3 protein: CASKLGQGFAGELFF

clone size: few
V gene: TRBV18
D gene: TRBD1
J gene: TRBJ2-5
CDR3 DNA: TGTGCCAGCTCACAGGGACAGGGTCAAGAGACCCAGTACTTC
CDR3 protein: CASSQGQGQETQYF

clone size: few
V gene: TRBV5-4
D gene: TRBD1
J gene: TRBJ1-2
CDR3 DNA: TGTGCCAGCAGCCTGGACAGGGAGCCCTATGGCTACACCTTC
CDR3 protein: CASSLDREPYGYTF

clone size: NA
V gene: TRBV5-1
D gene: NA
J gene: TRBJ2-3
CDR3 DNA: TGCGCCAGCAGCTTGTTAGCGGCTAGCACAGATACGCAGTATTTT
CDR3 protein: CASSLLAASTDTQYF

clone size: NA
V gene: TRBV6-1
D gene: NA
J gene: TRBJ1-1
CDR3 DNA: TGTGCCAGCAGTCCCAGGGAAAGGAACACTGAAGCTTTCTTT
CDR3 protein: CASSPRERNTEAFF